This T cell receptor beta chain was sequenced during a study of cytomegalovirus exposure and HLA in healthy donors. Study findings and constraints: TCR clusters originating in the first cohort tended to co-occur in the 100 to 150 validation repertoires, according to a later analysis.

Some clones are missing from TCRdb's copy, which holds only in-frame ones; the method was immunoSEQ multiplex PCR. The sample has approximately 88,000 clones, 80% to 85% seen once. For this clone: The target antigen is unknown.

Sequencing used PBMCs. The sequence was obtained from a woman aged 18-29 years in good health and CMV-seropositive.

In nucleotides, the CDR3 is TGTGCCAGCAGCTTGGCCTCGGGAAACACCATATATTTT. Residues: CASSLASGNTIYF. The chain is built from TRBV5-6 and TRBJ1-3; D is undetermined. The V end was cut by 0 bases, the J end by 4 bases, with 5 bases between. The CDR3 extends over 13 amino acids. The germline V gene has CDR1 SGHDT and CDR2 YYEEEE.